These T cell receptor beta chains were read from a single sample in a study of blood T cell repertoires in COVID-19. Clones were sequenced by immunoSEQ multiplex PCR, and TCRdb holds only the in-frame ones, with some missing. The sample lists about 150,000 clones; 78% were seen once. Material for sequencing was peripheral blood. Receptor source: a woman aged 80 or older with acute or convalescent COVID-19. Each CDR3 is given with its conserved first and last residue. Fields, in order: D gene, J gene, clone size, V gene, CDR3 DNA, CDR3 protein. A D gene is named only where the DNA matches it firmly. Some rows mark clone size as missing; the rest say once, few, many or name a class of expanded clone.

>TRBD1|TRBJ1-3|-|TRBV7-8
TGTGCCAGCAGCTTAGCTCGGGACAGGGCCGGAAACACCATATATTTT
CASSLARDRAGNTIYF
>-|TRBJ1-2|-|TRBV28
TGTGCCAGCAGACCCACATCAGGGGCGTTGGGCGATGGCTACACCTTC
CASRPTSGALGDGYTF
>TRBD1|TRBJ1-5|-|TRBV28
TGTGCCAGCAGTCCAGGGACAGGGGGACAGCCCCAGCATTTT
CASSPGTGGQPQHF
>TRBD1|TRBJ2-7|-|TRBV4-2
TGTGCCAGCAGCCAAACCCCGCCGGGACAGGGCGTCTACGAGCAGTACTTC
CASSQTPPGQGVYEQYF
>-|TRBJ2-2|-|TRBV10-3
TGTGCCATCAGGGGAGTGACAGGGAACACCGGGGAGCTGTTTTTT
CAIRGVTGNTGELFF
>TRBD2|TRBJ2-4|-|TRBV7-6
TGTGCCAGCAGCCCCCGGCCGGGACTAGCGGTAGTAGCCAAAAACATTCAGTACTTC
CASSPRPGLAVVAKNIQYF
>-|TRBJ1-4|once|TRBV12-3/TRBV12-4
TGTGCCAGCAGTTTATACAGCTCTGAAAAACTGTTTTTT
CASSLYSSEKLFF
>-|TRBJ1-3|-|TRBV5-1
TGCGCCAGCAGCTTGGCAGGGCAGGGAAACACCATATATTTT
CASSLAGQGNTIYF
>TRBD2|TRBJ2-5|-|TRBV7-7
TGTGCTAGCAGCTTAGCGGGGTCAGGGAAAGAGACCCAGTACTTC
CASSLAGSGKETQYF
>TRBD1|TRBJ1-2|few|TRBV7-2
TGTGCCAGCAGCTTAGCGGAACCACAGGGGATCTATGGCTACACCTTC
CASSLAEPQGIYGYTF
>TRBD1|TRBJ2-1|-|TRBV5-4
TGTGCCAGCAGCTCGGGACAGGGCATGGAGAATGAGCAGTTCTTC
CASSSGQGMENEQFF
>TRBD1|TRBJ2-3|-|TRBV5-8
TGTGCCAGCAGCCCCCGGGACAGGGGAAGGGATACGCAGTATTTT
CASSPRDRGRDTQYF
>-|TRBJ1-1|-|TRBV6-2/TRBV6-3
TGTGCCAGCAGCTCCAGGGGCATGAACACTGAAGCTTTCTTT
CASSSRGMNTEAFF
>-|TRBJ2-7|-|TRBV6-5
TGTGCCAGCAGTTACGTTCGGGGGAACGAGCAGTACTTC
CASSYVRGNEQYF
>-|TRBJ2-7|-|TRBV18
TGTGCCAGCTCACCACAGGGGTCTAGGAACGAGCAGTACTTC
CASSPQGSRNEQYF
>-|TRBJ2-6|-|TRBV28
TGTGCCAGCAGTCCCCTCTCAGGGGCCTACTCTGGGGCCAACGTCCTGACTTTC
CASSPLSGAYSGANVLTF
>TRBD1|TRBJ1-1|-|TRBV6-1
TGTGCCAGCAGTGAATCCGGGACAGGGCCTGAAGCTTTCTTT
CASSESGTGPEAFF
>-|TRBJ2-6|-|TRBV5-4
TGTGCCATCTCGCCCGCACGGTTCTCTGGGGCCAACGTCCTGACTTTC
CAISPARFSGANVLTF
>TRBD1|TRBJ1-4|-|TRBV7-8
TGTGCCAGCAGCTCGACCGGGACAGCTAATGAAAAACTGTTTTTT
CASSSTGTANEKLFF
>TRBD2|TRBJ2-1|-|TRBV5-1
TGCGCCACCTATCCCGGGACTAGCGGGACTAATGAGCAGTTCTTC
CATYPGTSGTNEQFF
>TRBD1|TRBJ1-2|-|TRBV5-1
TGCGCCAGCAGCCCAACGACAGGGCAGATTGGTGGCTACACCTTC
CASSPTTGQIGGYTF
>-|TRBJ1-2|medium-sized|TRBV14
TGTGCCAGCAGCCCCCGGTGGCAGGGGAATGGCTACACCTTC
CASSPRWQGNGYTF
>-|TRBJ2-7|-|TRBV27
TGTGCCAGCAGTTTACAAAGTAGCTCAACCTACGAGCAGTACTTC
CASSLQSSSTYEQYF
>-|TRBJ1-5|-|TRBV19
TGTGCCAGTAGTATGGGCCGAAGGGAGGGTCAGCCCCAGCATTTT
CASSMGRREGQPQHF
>-|TRBJ2-7|once|TRBV4-1
TGCGCCAGCAGCCAAAACCCACAGGGATACGAGCAGTACTTC
CASSQNPQGYEQYF
>-|TRBJ2-7|few|TRBV19
TGTGCCAGTAGTCCCCGGAGGGACCGGGATGGGTCCTACGAGCAGTACTTC
CASSPRRDRDGSYEQYF